The sequence of this TCR beta chain was determined in a study of PD-1 blockade in classical Hodgkin lymphoma. Looking at the study overall: The patients were dosed with nivolumab 3 mg/kg, infused intravenously every 2 weeks. Study conclusions and caveats: Repertoire differences have undefined causes, possibly disease activity or prior therapy.

Time point of the sample: cycle 4 day 1 (C4D1), after more than 5 weeks of nivolumab. Relapse was seen in all patients after autologous stem cell transplantation, and brentuximab vedotin exposure was variable. This clone was counted once. The antigen is unknown. Germline CDR1 is MNHEY and CDR2 is SVGAGI. Trimming pared 3 bases from V and 3 bases from J, leaving 9 bases between. This CDR3 contains 13 residues. The assay was immunoSEQ multiplex PCR, and TCRdb's table has in-frame clones only and misses some. Of tens of thousands of clones listed, 85% to 95% are singletons. Sample: peripheral blood mononuclear cells (PBMCs), taken before the fourth cycle of nivolumab. This chain links TRBV6-5 with TRBJ2-7; D may be TRBD1 or TRBD2 (6 bases each). This receptor was taken from a human donor with classical Hodgkin lymphoma. CDR3 in amino acids: CASSYRGDYEQYF. The CDR3 DNA follows: TGTGCCAGCAGTTATAGGGGGGACTACGAGCAGTACTTC.